This is a list of T cell receptor beta chains from one sample in a study of tissue T cells after allogeneic stem cell transplantation. Method: immunoSEQ multiplex PCR; TCRdb's copy keeps in-frame clones and lacks some. The table includes under 7,000 clones, roughly 70% detected once. Sequences were derived from tissue from the rectum, sampled at autopsy. The source of these receptors is a woman aged 18-55 years with breast cancer. Both conserved end residues are part of each CDR3. The D gene is left open where the match is weak. Not all rows give a size; the values are once, few, many and, for expanded clones, a class.

v_call	clone_size	d_call	j_call	cdr3_aa	cdr3_nt
TRBV7-9	few	.	TRBJ1-6	CASSLTENSPLHF	TGTGCCAGCAGCCTAACCGAAAATTCACCCCTCCACTTT
TRBV7-8	.	.	TRBJ1-1	CASSRQAANTEAFF	TGTGCCAGCAGTCGACAGGCGGCAAACACTGAAGCTTTCTTT
TRBV7-3	.	TRBD2	TRBJ2-2	CASSPGGENTGELFF	TGTGCCAGCAGCCCGGGGGGAGAGAACACCGGGGAGCTGTTTTTT
TRBV12-3/TRBV12-4	few	.	TRBJ2-5	CASSLNHPETQYF	TGTGCCAGCAGCTTAAATCACCCAGAGACCCAGTACTTC
TRBV15	few	.	TRBJ1-5	CATSRDSSNQPQHF	TGTGCCACCAGCAGAGATTCAAGCAATCAGCCCCAGCATTTT
TRBV2	few	.	TRBJ2-7	CASSALSYEQYF	TGTGCCAGCAGTGCTCTCTCCTACGAGCAGTACTTC
TRBV7-2	.	TRBD1	TRBJ2-4	CASKTGTGGKNIQYF	TGTGCCAGCAAGACAGGGACAGGGGGCAAAAACATTCAGTACTTC
TRBV7-2	.	.	TRBJ2-7	CASSHGSYEQYF	TGTGCCAGCAGCCACGGATCCTACGAGCAGTACTTC
TRBV5-6	.	.	TRBJ2-1	CASSSMLAINRDEQFF	TGTGCCAGCAGCTCCATGCTAGCGATCAATAGGGATGAGCAGTTCTTC
TRBV6-6	few	.	TRBJ2-3	CATCPVAASTDTQYF	TGTGCCACCTGTCCTGTAGCAGCAAGCACAGATACGCAGTATTTT
TRBV6-2/TRBV6-3	.	TRBD1	TRBJ2-7	CASSYDRGSYEQYF	TGTGCCAGCAGTTACGACAGGGGCTCCTACGAGCAGTACTTC
TRBV3-1/TRBV3-2	.	.	TRBJ2-7	CASSQVEGGGYYGTYEQYF	TGTGCCAGCAGCCAAGTTGAAGGCGGGGGCTACTACGGCACCTACGAGCAGTACTTC
TRBV25-1	few	.	TRBJ1-1	CASSKALFGTPNTEAFF	TGTGCCAGCAGTAAAGCGCTGTTCGGGACACCGAACACTGAAGCTTTCTTT
TRBV5-1	.	.	TRBJ2-2	CASSTTRPNTGELFF	TGCGCCAGCAGCACCACACGGCCGAACACCGGGGAGCTGTTTTTT
TRBV11-2	few	TRBD2	TRBJ2-5	CASSLDSGGQETQYF	TGTGCCAGCAGCTTAGATTCGGGGGGGCAGGAGACCCAGTACTTC
TRBV11-2	.	.	TRBJ1-3	CASSRGTAGNTIYF	TGTGCCAGCAGCCGCGGGACGGCCGGAAACACCATATATTTT
TRBV7-2	.	.	TRBJ2-7	CASSQGSVPYEQYF	TGTGCCAGCAGCCAGGGCTCAGTCCCCTACGAGCAGTACTTC
TRBV28	.	.	TRBJ1-1	CASSLWGRPVEAFF	TGTGCCAGCAGTTTATGGGGCAGGCCTGTTGAAGCTTTCTTT
TRBV19	.	.	TRBJ1-2	CASSILSSGGANYGYTF	TGTGCCAGTAGTATACTGTCGTCCGGCGGAGCTAACTATGGCTACACCTTC
TRBV18	.	.	TRBJ1-5	CASSPSGQINQPQHF	TGTGCCAGCTCACCCTCAGGACAGATCAATCAGCCCCAGCATTTT
TRBV7-8	.	.	TRBJ1-2	CASSPRLGHGYTF	TGTGCCAGCAGCCCTCGATTGGGGCATGGCTACACCTTC
TRBV7-2	.	.	TRBJ1-6	CASSQGDIRNSPLHF	TGTGCCAGCAGCCAAGGTGATATTAGAAATTCACCCCTCCACTTT
TRBV7-9	.	.	TRBJ2-1	CASSFGNEQFF	TGTGCCAGCAGCTTCGGCAATGAGCAGTTCTTC
TRBV5-5	few	TRBD1	TRBJ2-2	CASSWTGTANTGELFF	TGTGCCAGCAGCTGGACAGGTACCGCGAACACCGGGGAGCTGTTTTTT
TRBV3-1/TRBV3-2	once	.	TRBJ1-2	CASSETRVDGYTF	TGTGCCAGCAGCGAGACACGGGTGGATGGCTACACCTTC
TRBV10-3	.	TRBD1	TRBJ2-7	CAISDTGGSAYEQYF	TGTGCCATCAGTGATACAGGGGGTTCCGCCTACGAGCAGTACTTC
TRBV7-3	large	TRBD1	TRBJ2-3	CASSLRQGADTQYF	TGTGCCAGCAGCTTAAGACAGGGAGCAGATACGCAGTATTTT
TRBV7-9	.	TRBD2	TRBJ2-7	CASSPRLAEALYEQYF	TGTGCCAGCAGCCCCAGGCTAGCGGAGGCATTATACGAGCAGTACTTC
TRBV5-1	medium-sized	.	TRBJ2-3	CASAGTTNTDTQYF	TGCGCCAGCGCCGGGACAACGAACACAGATACGCAGTATTTT
TRBV7-2	.	TRBD1	TRBJ1-1	CASSPIQGGNTEAFF	TGTGCCAGCAGCCCTATCCAGGGGGGAAACACTGAAGCTTTCTTT
TRBV6-2/TRBV6-3	.	TRBD2	TRBJ2-1	CASSLAGVSYNEQFF	TGTGCCAGCAGTTTAGCGGGGGTCTCCTACAATGAGCAGTTCTTC
TRBV6-4	.	TRBD2	TRBJ2-3	CASSSTSGSTDTQYF	TGTGCCAGCAGCTCGACTAGCGGGAGCACAGATACGCAGTATTTT
TRBV29-1	.	.	TRBJ2-1	CSVAVSGSYNEQFF	TGCAGCGTTGCCGTCAGCGGCTCCTACAATGAGCAGTTCTTC